This passage covers 11 T cell receptor beta chains from one sample sequenced in a study of monozygotic twins with inflammatory bowel disease. No DNA is given; TCRdb re-called the 5' RACE reads and lists each CDR3 protein once. This specimen shows roughly 90,000 distinct CDR3 sequences; the ten leading clones hold less than 7.5%. Sequenced material: blood. The source is a human donor with ulcerative colitis or Crohn's disease, or a healthy co-twin of an affected twin (not recorded which).

CDR3 amino acids: CAISAGAGELFF. The chain combines TRBV10-3 with TRBJ2-2; TCRdb gives TRBD1 as the D gene, but with no DNA this cannot be confirmed. The CDR3 sequence is 12 residues long. Germline V lookup: CDR1 ENHRY, CDR2 SYGVKD.

CDR3 residues: CASSLARGPAEAFF. The chain is built from TRBV7-6 and TRBJ1-1; the TRBD1 assignment by TCRdb is unverifiable without DNA. CDR3 length: 14 residues. Per germline, CDR1 SGHVS and CDR2 FNYEAQ.

The gene calls are TRBV5-1 and TRBJ2-1. The germline V gene has CDR1 SGHRS and CDR2 YFSETQ. CDR3 size: 13 residues. The CDR3 here is CASSLGDRNEQFF.

The rearrangement joins TRBV27 to TRBJ2-2; the TCRdb call, TRBD1, lacks DNA for checking. The CDR3 totals 15 residues. Per germline, CDR1 MNHEY and CDR2 SMNVEV (reference sequence). The CDR3 loop reads CASSFHLQDTGELFF.

This rearrangement joins TRBV9 to TRBJ2-3; TCRdb outputs TRBD2, but without DNA this stays unchecked. The CDR3 runs to 16 residues. Germline V lookup: CDR1 SGDLS, CDR2 YYNGEE. The CDR3 is CASSVGTSGTTDTQYF.

This chain joins TRBV6-6 and TRBJ2-1; TCRdb names TRBD1, which stays unverified in the absence of DNA. The CDR3 consists of 14 residues. CDR1 and CDR2 from the germline V gene are MNHNY and SVGAGI (reference sequence). The CDR3 sequence: CASSYSQPGQRQFF.

The chain joins TRBV24-1 to TRBJ2-3; TCRdb indicates TRBD2, and absent DNA this call remains unverified. The CDR3 is made up of 16 amino acids. Germline V gene sequence: CDR1 KGHDR, CDR2 SFDVKD. CDR3 amino acids: CATSDSSGGRTDTQYF.

The V and J genes are TRBV2 and TRBJ2-5. Per the germline V gene, CDR1 is SNHLY and CDR2 is FYNNEI. This CDR3 comprises 17 residues. This CDR3 is CASSEALLGRARKTQYF.

The chain couples TRBV6-5 to TRBJ2-3; the D gene TCRdb calls, TRBD1, cannot be checked with no DNA. This CDR3 is 14 amino acids long. Germline V CDR1 and CDR2: MNHEY, SVGAGI. The CDR3 reads CASSYLRGRDTQYF.

The V gene is TRBV14, the J gene TRBJ2-7; the D call from TCRdb, TRBD1, cannot be confirmed without DNA. CDR3 length equals 15 residues. The germline V gene encodes CDR1 SGHDN and CDR2 FVKESK. The CDR3 spells CASSPNRGWTEEQYF.

This chain uses TRBV7-6 with TRBJ2-7. The CDR3 extends over 13 amino acids. The germline V gene has CDR1 SGHVS and CDR2 FNYEAQ. The CDR3: CASRLKVRYEQYF.